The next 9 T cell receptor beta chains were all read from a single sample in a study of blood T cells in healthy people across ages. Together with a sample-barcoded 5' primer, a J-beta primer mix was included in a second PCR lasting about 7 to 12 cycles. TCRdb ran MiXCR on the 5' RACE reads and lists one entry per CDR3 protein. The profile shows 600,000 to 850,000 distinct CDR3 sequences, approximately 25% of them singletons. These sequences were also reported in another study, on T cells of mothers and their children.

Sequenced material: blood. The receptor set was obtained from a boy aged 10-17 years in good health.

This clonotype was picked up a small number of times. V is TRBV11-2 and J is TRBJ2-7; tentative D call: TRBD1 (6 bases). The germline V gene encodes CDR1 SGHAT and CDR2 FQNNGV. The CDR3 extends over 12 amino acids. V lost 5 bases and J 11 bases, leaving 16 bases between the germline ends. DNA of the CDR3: TGTGCCAGCAGCCAGGGGCTACAAAAAAAGTACTTC. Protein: CASSQGLQKKYF.

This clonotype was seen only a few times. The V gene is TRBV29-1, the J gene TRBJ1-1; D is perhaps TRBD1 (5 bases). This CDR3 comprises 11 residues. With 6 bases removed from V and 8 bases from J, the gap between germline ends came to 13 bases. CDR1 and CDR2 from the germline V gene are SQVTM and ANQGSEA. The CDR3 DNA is TGCAGCGTACTCCGGGGGTCCGAAGCTTTCTTT. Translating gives CSVLRGSEAFF.

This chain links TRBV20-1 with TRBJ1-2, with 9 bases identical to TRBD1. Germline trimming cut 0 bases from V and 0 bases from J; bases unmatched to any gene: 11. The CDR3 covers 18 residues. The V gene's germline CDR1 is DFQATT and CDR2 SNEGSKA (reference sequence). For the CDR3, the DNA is TGCAGTGCTAGAGATCTGGAACAGGGGGCTATAGCTAACTATGGCTACACCTTC. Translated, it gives CSARDLEQGAIANYGYTF.

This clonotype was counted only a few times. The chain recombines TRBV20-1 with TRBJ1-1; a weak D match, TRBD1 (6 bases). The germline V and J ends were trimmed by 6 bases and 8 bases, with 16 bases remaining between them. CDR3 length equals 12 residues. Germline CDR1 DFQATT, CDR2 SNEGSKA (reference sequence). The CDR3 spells CSAPRSGGEAFF. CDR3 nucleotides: TGCAGTGCCCCTAGGAGCGGGGGCGAAGCTTTCTTT.

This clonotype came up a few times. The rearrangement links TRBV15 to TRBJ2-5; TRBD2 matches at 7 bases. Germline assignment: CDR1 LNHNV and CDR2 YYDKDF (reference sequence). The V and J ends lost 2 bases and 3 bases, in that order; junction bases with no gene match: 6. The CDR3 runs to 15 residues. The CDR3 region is CATSRPGLQEETQYF. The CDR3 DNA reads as TGTGCCACCAGCAGACCGGGACTACAAGAAGAGACCCAGTACTTC.

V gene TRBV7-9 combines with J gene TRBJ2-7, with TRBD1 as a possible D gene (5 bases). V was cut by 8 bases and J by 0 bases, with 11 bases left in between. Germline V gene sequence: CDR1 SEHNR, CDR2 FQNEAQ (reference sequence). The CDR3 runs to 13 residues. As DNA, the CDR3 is TGTGCCAGCGTTCAGGGTTCCTCCTACGAGCAGTACTTC. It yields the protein CASVQGSSYEQYF.

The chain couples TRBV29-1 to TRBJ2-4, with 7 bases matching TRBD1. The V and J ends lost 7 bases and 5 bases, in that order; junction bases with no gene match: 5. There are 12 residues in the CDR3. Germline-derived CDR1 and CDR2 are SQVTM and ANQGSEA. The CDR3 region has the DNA TGCAGCGGGGGGACAGCTCAAAACATTCAGTACTTC. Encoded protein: CSGGTAQNIQYF.

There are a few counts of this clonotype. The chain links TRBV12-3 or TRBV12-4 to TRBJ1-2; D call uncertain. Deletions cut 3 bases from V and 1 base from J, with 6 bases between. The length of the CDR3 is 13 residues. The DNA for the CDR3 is TGTGCCAGCAGTTTTGACAATAACTATGGCTACACCTTC. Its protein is CASSFDNNYGYTF.

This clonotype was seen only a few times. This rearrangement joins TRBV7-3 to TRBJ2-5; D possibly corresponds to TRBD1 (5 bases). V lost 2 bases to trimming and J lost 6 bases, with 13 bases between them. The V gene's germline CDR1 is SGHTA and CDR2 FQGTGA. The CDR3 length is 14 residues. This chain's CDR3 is CASSLVGPGKTQYF. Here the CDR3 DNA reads TGTGCCAGCAGCTTAGTGGGGCCTGGGAAGACCCAGTACTTC.